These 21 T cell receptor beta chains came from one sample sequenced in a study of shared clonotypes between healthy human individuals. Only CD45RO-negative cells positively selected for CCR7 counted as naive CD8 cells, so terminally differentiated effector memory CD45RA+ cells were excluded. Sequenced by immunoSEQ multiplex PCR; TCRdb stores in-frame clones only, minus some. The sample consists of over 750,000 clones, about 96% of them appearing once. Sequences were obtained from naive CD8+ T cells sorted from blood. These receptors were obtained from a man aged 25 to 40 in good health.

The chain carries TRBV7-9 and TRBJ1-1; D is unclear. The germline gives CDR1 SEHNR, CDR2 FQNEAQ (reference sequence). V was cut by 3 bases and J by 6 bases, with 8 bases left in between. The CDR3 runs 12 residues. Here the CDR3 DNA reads TGTGCCAGCAGCTTGGGAACACCTGAAGCTTTCTTT. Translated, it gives CASSLGTPEAFF.

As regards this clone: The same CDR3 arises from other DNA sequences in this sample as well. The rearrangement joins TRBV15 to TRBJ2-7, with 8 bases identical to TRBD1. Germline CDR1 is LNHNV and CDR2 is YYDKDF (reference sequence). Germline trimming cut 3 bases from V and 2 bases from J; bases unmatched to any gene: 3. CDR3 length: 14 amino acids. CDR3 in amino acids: CATSRGTGAYEQYF. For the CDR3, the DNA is TGTGCCACCAGCAGGGGGACAGGTGCCTACGAGCAGTACTTC.

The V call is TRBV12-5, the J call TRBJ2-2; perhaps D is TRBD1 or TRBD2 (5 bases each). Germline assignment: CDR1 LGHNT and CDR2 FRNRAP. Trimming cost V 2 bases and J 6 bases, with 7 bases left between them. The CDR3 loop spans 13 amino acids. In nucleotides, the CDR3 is TGTGCTAGTGGTTTGTTGGGGGCCGGGGAGCTGTTTTTT. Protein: CASGLLGAGELFF.

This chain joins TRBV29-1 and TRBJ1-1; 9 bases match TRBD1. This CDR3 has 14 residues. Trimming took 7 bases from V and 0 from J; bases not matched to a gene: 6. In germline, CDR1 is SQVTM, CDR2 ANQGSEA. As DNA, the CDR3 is TGCAGCGCCGGACAGGGGAACTTGAACACTGAAGCTTTCTTT. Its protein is CSAGQGNLNTEAFF.

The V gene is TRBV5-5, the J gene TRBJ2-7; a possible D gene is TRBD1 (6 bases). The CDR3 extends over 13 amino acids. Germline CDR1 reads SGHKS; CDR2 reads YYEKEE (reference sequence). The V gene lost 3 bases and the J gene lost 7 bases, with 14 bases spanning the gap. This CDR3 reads CASSYAGVGEQYF. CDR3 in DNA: TGTGCCAGCAGCTATGCAGGGGTAGGGGAGCAGTACTTC.

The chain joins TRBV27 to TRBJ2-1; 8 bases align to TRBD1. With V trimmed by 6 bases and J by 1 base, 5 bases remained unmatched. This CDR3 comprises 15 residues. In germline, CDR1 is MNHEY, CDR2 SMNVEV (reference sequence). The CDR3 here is CASSQGQGSYNEQFF. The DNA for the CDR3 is TGTGCCAGCAGCCAAGGACAGGGTTCCTACAATGAGCAGTTCTTC.

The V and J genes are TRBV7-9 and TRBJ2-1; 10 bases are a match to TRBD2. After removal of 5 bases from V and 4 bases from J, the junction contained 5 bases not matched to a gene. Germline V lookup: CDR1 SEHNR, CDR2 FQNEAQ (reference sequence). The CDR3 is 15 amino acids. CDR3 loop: CASSPPGLAYNEQFF. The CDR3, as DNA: TGTGCCAGCAGCCCCCCGGGACTAGCGTACAATGAGCAGTTCTTC.

This chain's CDR3 is CASSPPDREKKETQYF. Here the CDR3 DNA reads TGTGCCAGCTCACCCCCGGACAGGGAAAAGAAAGAGACCCAGTACTTC. V and J are TRBV18 and TRBJ2-5, with 8 bases fitting TRBD1. The ends lost 3 bases at V and 3 bases at J; junction bases unmatched: 9. The CDR3 runs 16 residues. Germline loops: CDR1 KGHSH, CDR2 LQKENI.

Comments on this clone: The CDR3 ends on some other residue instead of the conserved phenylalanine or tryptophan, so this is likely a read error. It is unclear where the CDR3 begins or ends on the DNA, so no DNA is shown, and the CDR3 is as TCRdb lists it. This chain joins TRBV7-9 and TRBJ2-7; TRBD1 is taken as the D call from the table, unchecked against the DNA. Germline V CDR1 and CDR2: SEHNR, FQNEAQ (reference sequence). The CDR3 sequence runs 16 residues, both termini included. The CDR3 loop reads CASSLGQGATYEQYFA.

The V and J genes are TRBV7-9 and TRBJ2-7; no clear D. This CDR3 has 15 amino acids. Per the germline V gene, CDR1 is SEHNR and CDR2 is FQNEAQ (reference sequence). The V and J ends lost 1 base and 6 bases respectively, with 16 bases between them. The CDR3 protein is CASSLEGLNYGEQYF. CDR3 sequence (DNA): TGTGCCAGCAGCTTAGAAGGGTTAAACTACGGCGAGCAGTACTTC. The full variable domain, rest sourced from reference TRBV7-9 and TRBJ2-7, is DTGVSQNPRHKITKRGQNVTFRCDPISEHNRLYWYRQTLGQGPEFLTYFQNEAQLEKSRLLSDRFSAERPKGSFSTLEIQRTEQGDSAMYLCASSLEGLNYGEQYFGPGTRLTVT.

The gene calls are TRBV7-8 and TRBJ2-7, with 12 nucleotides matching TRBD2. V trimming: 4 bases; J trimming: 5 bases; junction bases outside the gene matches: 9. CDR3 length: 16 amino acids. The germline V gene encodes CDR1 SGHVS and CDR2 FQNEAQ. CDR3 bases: TGTGCCAGCAGCTCGACGACTAGCGGGGGAGCGGACGAGCAGTACTTC. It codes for CASSSTTSGGADEQYF. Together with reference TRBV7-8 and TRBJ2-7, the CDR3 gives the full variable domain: GAGVSQSPRYKVAKRGQDVALRCDPISGHVSLFWYQQALGQGPEFLTYFQNEAQLDKSGLPSDRFFAERPEGSVSTLKIQRTQQEDSAVYLCASSSTTSGGADEQYFGPGTRLTVT.

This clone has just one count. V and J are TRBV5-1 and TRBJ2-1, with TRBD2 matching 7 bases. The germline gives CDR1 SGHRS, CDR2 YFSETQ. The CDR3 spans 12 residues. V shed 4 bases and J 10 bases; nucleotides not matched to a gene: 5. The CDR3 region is CASSGEGSEQFF. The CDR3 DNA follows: TGCGCCAGCAGCGGGGAGGGGAGCGAGCAGTTCTTC.

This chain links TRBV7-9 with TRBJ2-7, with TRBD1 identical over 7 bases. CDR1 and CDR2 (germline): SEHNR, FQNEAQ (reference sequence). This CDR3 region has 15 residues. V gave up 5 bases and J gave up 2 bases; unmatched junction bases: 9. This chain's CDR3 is CASSHRTGPTYEQYF. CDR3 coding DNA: TGTGCCAGCAGCCACCGGACAGGCCCAACCTACGAGCAGTACTTC.

CDR3 sequence reads: CASSQDVGRGGETQYF. The CDR3 bases are TGTGCCAGCAGCCAAGATGTAGGCAGGGGAGGTGAGACCCAGTACTTC. The V and J genes are TRBV14 and TRBJ2-5; D possibly matches TRBD1 or TRBD2 (6 bases each). The CDR3 contains 16 residues. Trimming pared 0 bases from V and 5 bases from J, leaving 16 bases between. In germline, CDR1 is SGHDN, CDR2 FVKESK.

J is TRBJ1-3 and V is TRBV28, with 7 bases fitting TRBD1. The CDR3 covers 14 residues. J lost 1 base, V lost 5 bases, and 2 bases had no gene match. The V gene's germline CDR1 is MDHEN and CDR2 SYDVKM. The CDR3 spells CASSRTGSGNTIYF. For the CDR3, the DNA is TGTGCCAGCAGTCGGACAGGTTCTGGAAACACCATATATTTT.

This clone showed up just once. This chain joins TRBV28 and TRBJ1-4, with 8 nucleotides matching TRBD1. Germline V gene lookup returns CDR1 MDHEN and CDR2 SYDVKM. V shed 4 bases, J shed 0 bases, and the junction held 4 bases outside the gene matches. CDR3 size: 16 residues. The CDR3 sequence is CASSSPDRATNEKLFF. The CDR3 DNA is TGTGCCAGCAGTTCCCCGGACAGGGCAACTAATGAAAAACTGTTTTTT.

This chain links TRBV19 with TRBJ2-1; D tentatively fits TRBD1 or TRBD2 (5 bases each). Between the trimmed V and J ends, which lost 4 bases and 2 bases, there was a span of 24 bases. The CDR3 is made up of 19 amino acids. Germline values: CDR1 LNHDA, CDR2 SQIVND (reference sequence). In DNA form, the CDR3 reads TGTGCCAGTAGTACGATAAGGGACGGAGCCTCCTCCCCCTACAATGAGCAGTTCTTC. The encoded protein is CASSTIRDGASSPYNEQFF.

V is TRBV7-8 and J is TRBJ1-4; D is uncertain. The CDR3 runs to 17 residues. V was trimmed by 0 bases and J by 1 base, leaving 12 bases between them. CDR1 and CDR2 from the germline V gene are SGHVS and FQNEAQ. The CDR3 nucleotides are TGTGCCAGCAGCTTAGCGCTCCCCTGGGAAACTAATGAAAAACTGTTTTTT. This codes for CASSLALPWETNEKLFF.

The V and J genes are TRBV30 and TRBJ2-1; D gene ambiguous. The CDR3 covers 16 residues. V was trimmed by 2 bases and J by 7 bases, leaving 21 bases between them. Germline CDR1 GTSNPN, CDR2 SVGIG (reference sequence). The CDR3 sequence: CAWSSATSMYLNEQFF. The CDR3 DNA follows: TGTGCCTGGAGTTCTGCCACGTCCATGTATTTGAATGAGCAGTTCTTC.

The CDR3 DNA is TGTGCCAGGAGGGGACAGGGGGATCAAGAGACCCAGTACTTC. It encodes CARRGQGDQETQYF. The rearrangement joins TRBV7-4 to TRBJ2-5, with 11 positions matching TRBD1. V lost 9 bases to trimming and J lost 2 bases; unmatched junction nucleotides: 5. Germline CDR1 and CDR2: SGHVT and SQSDAQ. The CDR3 has 14 residues.

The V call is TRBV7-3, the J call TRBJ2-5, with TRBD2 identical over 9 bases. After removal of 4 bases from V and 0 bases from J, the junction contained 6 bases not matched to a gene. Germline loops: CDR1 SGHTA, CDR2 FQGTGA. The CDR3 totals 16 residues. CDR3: CASSSSGTSHQETQYF. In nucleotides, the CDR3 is TGTGCCAGCAGCTCCTCCGGGACTAGCCACCAAGAGACCCAGTACTTC.